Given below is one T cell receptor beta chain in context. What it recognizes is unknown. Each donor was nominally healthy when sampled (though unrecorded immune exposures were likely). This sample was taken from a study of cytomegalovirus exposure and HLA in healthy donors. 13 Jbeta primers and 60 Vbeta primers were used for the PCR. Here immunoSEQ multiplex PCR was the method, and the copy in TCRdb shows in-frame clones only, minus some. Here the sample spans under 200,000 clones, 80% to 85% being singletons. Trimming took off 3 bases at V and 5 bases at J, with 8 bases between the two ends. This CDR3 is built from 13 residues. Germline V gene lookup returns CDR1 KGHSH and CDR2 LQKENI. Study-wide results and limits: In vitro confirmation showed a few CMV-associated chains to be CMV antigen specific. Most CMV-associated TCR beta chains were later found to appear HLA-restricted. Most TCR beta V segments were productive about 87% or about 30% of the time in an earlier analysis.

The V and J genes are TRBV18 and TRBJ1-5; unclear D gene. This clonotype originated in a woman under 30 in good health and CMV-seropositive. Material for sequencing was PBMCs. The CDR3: CASSPESDQPQHF. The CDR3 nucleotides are TGTGCCAGCTCACCGGAGAGTGATCAGCCCCAGCATTTT.